Only a few counts were recorded for the clone carrying this T cell receptor (beta chain). The antigen remains undetermined. This sample was taken from a study of T-cell memory formation after mild COVID-19. For the study at large: Largely, the TCR clusters proved donor specific. Findings and limits, study-wide: Nothing confirmed that second-wave clones peaking on day 37 were specific for SARS-CoV-2.

TCRdb passed the 5' RACE reads through MiXCR, listing each CDR3 protein once. The sample has around 250,000 distinct CDR3 sequences; 16% are singletons. Germline assignment: CDR1 LNHDA and CDR2 SQIVND (reference sequence). This CDR3 has 14 amino acids. V lost 3 bases to trimming and J lost 1 base, with 9 bases between them. The V call is TRBV19, the J call TRBJ1-1, with D uncertain. The sequenced sample consisted of PBMCs or a T cell subset sorted from them (not recorded which). This TCR came from a man aged 18 to 29 who had mild COVID-19 (a few samples of this study predate the infection). Cell type and time point are not known. The CDR3 DNA follows: TGTGCCAGTAGTATTGCTTATACGAACACTGAAGCTTTCTTT. It translates to CASSIAYTNTEAFF.